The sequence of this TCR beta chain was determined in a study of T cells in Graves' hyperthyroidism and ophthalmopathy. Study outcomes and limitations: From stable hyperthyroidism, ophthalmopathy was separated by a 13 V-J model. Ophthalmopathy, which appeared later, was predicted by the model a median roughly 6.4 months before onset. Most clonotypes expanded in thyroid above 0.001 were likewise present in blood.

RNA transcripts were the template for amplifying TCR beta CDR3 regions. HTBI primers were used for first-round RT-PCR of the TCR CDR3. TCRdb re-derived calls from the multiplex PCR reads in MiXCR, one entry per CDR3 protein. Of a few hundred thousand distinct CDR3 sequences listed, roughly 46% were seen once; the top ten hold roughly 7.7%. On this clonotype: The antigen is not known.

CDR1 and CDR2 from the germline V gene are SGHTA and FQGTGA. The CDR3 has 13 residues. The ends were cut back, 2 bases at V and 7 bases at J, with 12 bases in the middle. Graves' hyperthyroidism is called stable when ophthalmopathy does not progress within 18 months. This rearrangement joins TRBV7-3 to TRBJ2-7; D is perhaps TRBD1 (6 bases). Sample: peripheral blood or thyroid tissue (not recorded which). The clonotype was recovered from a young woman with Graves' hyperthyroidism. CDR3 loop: CASSLYRANEQYF. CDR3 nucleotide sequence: TGTGCCAGCAGCTTATACAGGGCAAATGAGCAGTACTTC.